In its sample, the clone carrying this T cell receptor beta chain was seen a few times. Its cognate antigen is unknown. This sample is part of a study of CD8 T cells in Susac syndrome. V was pared by 0 bases and J by 6 bases, with 6 bases between. Germline CDR1 and CDR2: LGHDT and YNNKEL (reference sequence). This CDR3 contains 12 residues. Study results and caveats: It was acknowledged by the study that relatively few individuals were included in its TCR sequencing and HLA analysis.

RNA, at 0.5 to 1 ug, was reverse transcribed with random hexamers. The method of amplification for TCR beta CDR3 was immunoSEQ multiplex PCR, covering 54 Vbeta and 13 Jbeta. TCRdb reprocessed the immunoSEQ multiplex PCR reads via MiXCR and lists one record per CDR3 protein. The repertoire holds approximately 170,000 distinct CDR3 sequences, with around 93% as singletons. This clonotype originated in a human donor in good health. The chain carries TRBV3-1 and TRBJ2-7, with D unresolved. Sequenced input: CD4+ T cells from PBMCs. The CDR3 is CASSQDLLEQYF. CDR3 nucleotide sequence: TGTGCCAGCAGCCAAGATCTGCTCGAGCAGTACTTC.